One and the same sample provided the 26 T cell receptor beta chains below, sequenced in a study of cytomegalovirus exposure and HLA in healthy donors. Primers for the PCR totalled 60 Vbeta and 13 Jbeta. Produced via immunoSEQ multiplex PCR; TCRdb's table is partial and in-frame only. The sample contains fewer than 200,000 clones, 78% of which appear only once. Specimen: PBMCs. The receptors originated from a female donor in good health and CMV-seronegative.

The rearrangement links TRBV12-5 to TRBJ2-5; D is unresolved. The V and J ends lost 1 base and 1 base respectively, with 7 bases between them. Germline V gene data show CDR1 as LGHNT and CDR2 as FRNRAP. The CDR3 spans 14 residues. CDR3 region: CASGLGQVQETQYF. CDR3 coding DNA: TGTGCTAGTGGTTTGGGGCAGGTCCAAGAGACCCAGTACTTC. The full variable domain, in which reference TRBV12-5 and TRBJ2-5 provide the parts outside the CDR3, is DARVTQTPRHKVTEMGQEVTMRCQPILGHNTVFWYRQTMMQGLELLAYFRNRAPLDDSGMPKDRFSAEMPDATLATLKIQPSEPRDSAVYFCASGLGQVQETQYFGPGTRLLVL.

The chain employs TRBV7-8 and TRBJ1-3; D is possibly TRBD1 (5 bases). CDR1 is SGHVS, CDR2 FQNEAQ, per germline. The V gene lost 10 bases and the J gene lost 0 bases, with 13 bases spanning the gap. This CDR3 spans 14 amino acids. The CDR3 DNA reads TGTGCCACCATGCGGGGGAGCTCTGGAAACACCATATATTTT. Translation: CATMRGSSGNTIYF.

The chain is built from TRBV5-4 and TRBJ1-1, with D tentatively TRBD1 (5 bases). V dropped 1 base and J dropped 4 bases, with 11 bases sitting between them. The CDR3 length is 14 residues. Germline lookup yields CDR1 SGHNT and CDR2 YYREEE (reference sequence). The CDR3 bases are TGTGCCAGCAGCTTGCGGGGGTTGGGCACTGAAGCTTTCTTT. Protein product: CASSLRGLGTEAFF.

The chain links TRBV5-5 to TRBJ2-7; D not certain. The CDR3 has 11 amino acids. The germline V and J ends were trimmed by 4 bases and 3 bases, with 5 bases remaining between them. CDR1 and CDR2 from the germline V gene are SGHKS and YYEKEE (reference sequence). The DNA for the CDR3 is TGTGCCAGCAGCGCGCTCTACGAGCAGTACTTC. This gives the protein CASSALYEQYF. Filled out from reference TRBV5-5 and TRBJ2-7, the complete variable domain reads DAGVTQSPTHLIKTRGQQVTLRCSPISGHKSVSWYQQVLGQGPQFIFQYYEKEERGRGNFPDRFSARQFPNYSSELNVNALLLGDSALYLCASSALYEQYFGPGTRLTVT.

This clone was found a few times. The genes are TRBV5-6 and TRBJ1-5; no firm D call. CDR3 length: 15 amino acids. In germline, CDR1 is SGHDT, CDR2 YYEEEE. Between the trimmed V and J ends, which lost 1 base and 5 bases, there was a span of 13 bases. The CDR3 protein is CASSLYSQAYQPQHF. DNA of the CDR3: TGTGCCAGCAGCTTGTATTCGCAGGCCTATCAGCCCCAGCATTTT.

Here the CDR3 DNA reads TGCAGCGTTTCACATTCTAGCGGGGGATTTACGCGGCAGTACTTC. Protein sequence: CSVSHSSGGFTRQYF. The gene calls are TRBV29-1 and TRBJ2-7, with 10 bases identical to TRBD2. The V gene end was trimmed by 5 bases and the J gene end by 9 bases; junction bases not matched to a gene: 16. Germline lookup yields CDR1 SQVTM and CDR2 ANQGSEA. The CDR3 loop spans 15 amino acids.

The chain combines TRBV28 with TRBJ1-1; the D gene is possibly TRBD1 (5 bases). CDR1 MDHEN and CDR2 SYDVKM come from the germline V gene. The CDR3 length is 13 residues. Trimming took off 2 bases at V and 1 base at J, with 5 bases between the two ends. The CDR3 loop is CASSLQGNTEAFF. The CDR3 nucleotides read TGTGCCAGCAGTTTACAGGGGAACACTGAAGCTTTCTTT.

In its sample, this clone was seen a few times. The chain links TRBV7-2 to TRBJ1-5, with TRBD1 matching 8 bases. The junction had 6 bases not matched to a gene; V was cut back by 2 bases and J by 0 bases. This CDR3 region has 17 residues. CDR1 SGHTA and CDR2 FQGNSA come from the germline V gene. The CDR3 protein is CASSLFQGAHSNQPQHF. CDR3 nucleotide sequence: TGTGCCAGCAGCTTATTTCAGGGGGCCCATAGCAATCAGCCCCAGCATTTT. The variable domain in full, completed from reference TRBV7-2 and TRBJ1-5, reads GAGVSQSPSNKVTEKGKDVELRCDPISGHTALYWYRQSLGQGLEFLIYFQGNSAPDKSGLPSDRFSAERTGGSVSTLTIQRTQQEDSAVYLCASSLFQGAHSNQPQHFGDGTRLSIL.

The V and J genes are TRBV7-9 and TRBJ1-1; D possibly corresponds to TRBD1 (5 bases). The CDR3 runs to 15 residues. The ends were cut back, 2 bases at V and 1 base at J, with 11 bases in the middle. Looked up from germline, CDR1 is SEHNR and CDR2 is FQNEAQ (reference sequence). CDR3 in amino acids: CASSLWGRENTEAFF. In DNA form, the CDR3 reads TGTGCCAGCAGCTTATGGGGCAGGGAGAACACTGAAGCTTTCTTT.

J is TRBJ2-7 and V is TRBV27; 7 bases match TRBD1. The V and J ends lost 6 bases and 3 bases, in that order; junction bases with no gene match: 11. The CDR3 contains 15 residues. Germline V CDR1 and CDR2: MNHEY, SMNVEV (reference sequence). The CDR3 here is CASRPQGDSYYEQYF. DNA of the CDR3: TGTGCCAGCAGGCCCCAGGGGGACAGCTACTACGAGCAGTACTTC.

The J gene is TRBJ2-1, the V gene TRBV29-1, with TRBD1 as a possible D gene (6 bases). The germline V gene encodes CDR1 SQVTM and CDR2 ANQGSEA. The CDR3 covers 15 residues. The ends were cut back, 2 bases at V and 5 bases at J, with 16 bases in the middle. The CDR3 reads CSVETGRSGDNEQFF. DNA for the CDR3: TGCAGCGTTGAAACAGGGAGAAGTGGAGACAATGAGCAGTTCTTC.

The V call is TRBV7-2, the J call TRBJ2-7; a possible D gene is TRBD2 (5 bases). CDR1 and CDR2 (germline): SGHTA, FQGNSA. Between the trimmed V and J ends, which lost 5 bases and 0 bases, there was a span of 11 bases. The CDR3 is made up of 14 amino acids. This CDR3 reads CASSQPGYSYEQYF. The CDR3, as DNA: TGTGCCAGCAGCCAGCCGGGGTACTCCTACGAGCAGTACTTC.

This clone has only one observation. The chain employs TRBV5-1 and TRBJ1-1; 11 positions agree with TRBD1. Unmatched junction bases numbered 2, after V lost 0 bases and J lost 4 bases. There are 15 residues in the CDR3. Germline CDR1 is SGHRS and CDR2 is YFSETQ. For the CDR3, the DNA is TGCGCCAGCAGCTTGGTCGGGACAGGGGGCACTGAAGCTTTCTTT. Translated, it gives CASSLVGTGGTEAFF.

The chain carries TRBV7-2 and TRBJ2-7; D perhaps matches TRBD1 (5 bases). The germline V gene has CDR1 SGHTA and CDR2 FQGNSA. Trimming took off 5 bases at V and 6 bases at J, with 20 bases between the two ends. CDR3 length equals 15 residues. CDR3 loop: CASSATQADWGEQYF. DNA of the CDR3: TGTGCCAGCAGCGCCACACAGGCGGATTGGGGCGAGCAGTACTTC. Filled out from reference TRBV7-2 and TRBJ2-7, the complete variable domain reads GAGVSQSPSNKVTEKGKDVELRCDPISGHTALYWYRQSLGQGLEFLIYFQGNSAPDKSGLPSDRFSAERTGGSVSTLTIQRTQQEDSAVYLCASSATQADWGEQYFGPGTRLTVT.

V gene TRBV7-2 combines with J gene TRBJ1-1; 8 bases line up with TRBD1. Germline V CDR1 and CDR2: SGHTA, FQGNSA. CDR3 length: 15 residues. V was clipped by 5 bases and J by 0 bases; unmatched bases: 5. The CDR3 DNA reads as TGTGCCAGCAGCCCCTACAGGGGGGTGAACACTGAAGCTTTCTTT. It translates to CASSPYRGVNTEAFF.

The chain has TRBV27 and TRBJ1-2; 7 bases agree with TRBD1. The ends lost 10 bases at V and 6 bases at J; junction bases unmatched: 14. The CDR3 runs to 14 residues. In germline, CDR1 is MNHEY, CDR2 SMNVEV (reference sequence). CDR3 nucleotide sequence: TGTGCCACCGCCGGGACAGCCTATAGAGATGGCTACACCTTC. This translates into CATAGTAYRDGYTF.

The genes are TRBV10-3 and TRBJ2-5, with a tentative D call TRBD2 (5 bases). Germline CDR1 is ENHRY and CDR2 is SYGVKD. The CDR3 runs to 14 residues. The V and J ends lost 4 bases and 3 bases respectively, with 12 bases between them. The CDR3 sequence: CAISAELAEETQYF. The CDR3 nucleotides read TGTGCCATCAGTGCTGAGCTAGCAGAAGAGACCCAGTACTTC.

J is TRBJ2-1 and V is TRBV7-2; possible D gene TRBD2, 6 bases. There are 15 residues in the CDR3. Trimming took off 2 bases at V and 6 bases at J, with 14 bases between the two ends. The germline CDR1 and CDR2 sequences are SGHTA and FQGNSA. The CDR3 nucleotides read TGTGCCAGCAGCTTAAGCCGGGGGAACTTCAATGAGCAGTTCTTC. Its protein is CASSLSRGNFNEQFF.

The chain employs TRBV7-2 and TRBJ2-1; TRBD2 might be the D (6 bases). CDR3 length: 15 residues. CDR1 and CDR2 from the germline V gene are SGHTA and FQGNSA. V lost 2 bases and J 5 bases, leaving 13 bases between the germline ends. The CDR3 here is CASSLRVGEDNEQFF. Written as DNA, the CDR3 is TGTGCCAGCAGCTTAAGGGTCGGGGAGGACAATGAGCAGTTCTTC.

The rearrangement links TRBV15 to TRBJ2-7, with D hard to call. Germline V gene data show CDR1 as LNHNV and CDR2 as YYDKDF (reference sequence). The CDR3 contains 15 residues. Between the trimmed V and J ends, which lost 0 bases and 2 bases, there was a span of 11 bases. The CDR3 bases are TGTGCCACCAGCAGAGATTACGCACAGCCCTACGAGCAGTACTTC. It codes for CATSRDYAQPYEQYF.

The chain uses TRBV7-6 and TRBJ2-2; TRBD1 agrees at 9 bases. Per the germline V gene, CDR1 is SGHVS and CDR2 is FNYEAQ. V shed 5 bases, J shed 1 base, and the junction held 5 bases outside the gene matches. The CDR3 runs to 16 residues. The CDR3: CASSLRTGVNTGELFF. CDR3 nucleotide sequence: TGTGCCAGCAGCCTCAGGACAGGGGTGAACACCGGGGAGCTGTTTTTT.

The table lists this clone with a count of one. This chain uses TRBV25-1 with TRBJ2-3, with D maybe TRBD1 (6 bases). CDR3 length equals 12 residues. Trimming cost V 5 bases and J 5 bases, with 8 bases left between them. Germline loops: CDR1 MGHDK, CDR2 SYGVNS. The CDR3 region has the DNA TGTGCCAGCAGTATAGGGGGAGATACGCAGTATTTT. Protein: CASSIGGDTQYF.

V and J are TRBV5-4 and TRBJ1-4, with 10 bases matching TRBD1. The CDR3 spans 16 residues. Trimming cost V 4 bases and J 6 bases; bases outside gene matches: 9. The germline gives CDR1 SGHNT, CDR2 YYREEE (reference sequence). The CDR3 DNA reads TGTGCCAGCAGCCTCAGTTATGGGACAGGGGATGAAAAACTGTTTTTT. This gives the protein CASSLSYGTGDEKLFF.

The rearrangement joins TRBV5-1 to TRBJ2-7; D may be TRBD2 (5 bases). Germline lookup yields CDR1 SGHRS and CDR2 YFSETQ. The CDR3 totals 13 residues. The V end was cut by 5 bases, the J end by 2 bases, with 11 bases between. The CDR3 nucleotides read TGCGCCAGCAGTTCGGGGTTCGCCTACGAGCAGTACTTC. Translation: CASSSGFAYEQYF.

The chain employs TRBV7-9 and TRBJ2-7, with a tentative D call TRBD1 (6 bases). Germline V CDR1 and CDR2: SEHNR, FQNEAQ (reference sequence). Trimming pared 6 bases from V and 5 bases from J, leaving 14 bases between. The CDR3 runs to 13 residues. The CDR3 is CASRSTGSDEQYF. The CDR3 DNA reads TGTGCCAGCAGGTCCACAGGGAGCGACGAGCAGTACTTC.

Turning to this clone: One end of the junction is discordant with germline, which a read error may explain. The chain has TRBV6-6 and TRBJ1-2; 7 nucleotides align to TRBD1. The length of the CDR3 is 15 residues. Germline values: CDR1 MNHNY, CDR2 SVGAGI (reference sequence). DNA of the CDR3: TGTGCCAGCAGTTACGCCTCCGGGACAGACTATAGCTACACCTTC. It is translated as CASSYASGTDYSYTF.